This TCR beta chain appears in the sequencing data of a study of high-grade serous ovarian cancer treatment subgroups. General study findings and limits: Spatial context was lost because tumors were sequenced in bulk.

V lost 4 bases, J lost 4 bases, and 8 bases stayed unmatched. The CDR3 length is 16 residues. Germline V gives CDR1 SGHNT, CDR2 YYREEE (reference sequence). Comment on this clone: Its antigen is currently unknown.

Data came from immunoSEQ multiplex PCR; TCRdb stores just in-frame clones and leaves some out. The repertoire holds about 12,000 clones, with roughly 85% as singletons. Tumor tissue was taken before any definitive surgery or chemotherapy was given. The material sequenced was tumor tissue. The receptor was isolated from a human donor with high-grade serous ovarian cancer. The V and J genes are TRBV5-4 and TRBJ1-4; 9 positions match TRBD1. The CDR3 loop is CASSLDRGIVNEKLFF. CDR3 in DNA: TGTGCCAGCAGCCTTGACAGGGGGATCGTTAATGAAAAACTGTTTTTT.